These 28 T cell receptor beta chains came from one sample sequenced in a study of technical replicates of blood from a few donors. Method: immunoSEQ multiplex PCR; TCRdb's copy keeps in-frame clones and lacks some. The repertoire consists of tens of thousands of clones, with about 95% occurring once and the leading ten covering approximately 0.26%. The sample taken for sequencing was T cells isolated from PBMCs. These TCRs come from a human donor in good health.

This sequence joins TRBV9 and TRBJ1-2, with TRBD1 matching 11 bases. CDR3 length equals 15 residues. V was pared by 0 bases and J by 5 bases, with 3 bases of the junction left unmatched. The germline V gene encodes CDR1 SGDLS and CDR2 YYNGEE. The CDR3 bases are TGTGCCAGCAGCGTAGAGGGACAGGGGGGTTATGGCTACACCTTC. Its translation: CASSVEGQGGYGYTF.

The CDR3 nucleotides are TGTGCCAGCAGCTTCAACCCGGGACAGTTCAATGGCTACACCTTC. Translated: CASSFNPGQFNGYTF. J is TRBJ1-2 and V is TRBV7-8; 7 bases map to TRBD1. The germline V gene has CDR1 SGHVS and CDR2 FQNEAQ. J lost 6 bases, V lost 3 bases, and 10 bases had no gene match. CDR3 size: 15 residues.

The chain recombines TRBV27 with TRBJ2-7, with TRBD2 identical over 10 bases. This CDR3 is 16 amino acids long. Losses at the gene ends were 4 bases for V and 2 bases for J; bases not matched to a gene: 8. The V gene's germline CDR1 is MNHEY and CDR2 SMNVEV (reference sequence). This CDR3 is CASSSRLAGAAYEQYF. In DNA, the CDR3 is TGTGCCAGCAGTTCACGGCTAGCGGGAGCGGCCTACGAGCAGTACTTC.

This chain joins TRBV6-5 and TRBJ2-1; possible D gene TRBD1, 5 bases. The CDR3 consists of 15 residues. V was shortened by 7 bases and J by 0 bases, with 13 bases between the two germline ends. Germline values: CDR1 MNHEY, CDR2 SVGAGI. As DNA, the CDR3 is TGTGCCAGCACCAGACAGTCCTCCTCCTACAATGAGCAGTTCTTC. The encoded protein is CASTRQSSSYNEQFF.

This sequence joins TRBV9 and TRBJ2-7; 7 nucleotides match TRBD2. The CDR3 is made up of 13 amino acids. The germline gives CDR1 SGDLS, CDR2 YYNGEE. The junction had 3 bases not matched to a gene; V was cut back by 3 bases and J by 3 bases. In DNA form, the CDR3 reads TGTGCCAGCAGCGGGGGGAGGGACTACGAGCAGTACTTC. Protein product: CASSGGRDYEQYF.

The V call is TRBV6-1, the J call TRBJ2-3, with D perhaps matching TRBD2 (6 bases). This CDR3 contains 15 residues. The germline V and J ends were trimmed by 6 bases and 2 bases, with 15 bases remaining between them. Germline assignment: CDR1 MNHNS and CDR2 SASEGT. In nucleotides, the CDR3 is TGTGCCAGCAGCCGAGGAGGGCCGGTCACAGATACGCAGTATTTT. Translation: CASSRGGPVTDTQYF.

The chain uses TRBV5-1 and TRBJ1-1; D is unclear. The CDR3 extends over 14 amino acids. Looked up from germline, CDR1 is SGHRS and CDR2 is YFSETQ. V lost 2 bases to trimming and J lost 5 bases, with 13 bases between them. In nucleotides, the CDR3 is TGCGCCAGCAGCTTTTGGGAGGGTCGGACTGAAGCTTTCTTT. This sequence encodes CASSFWEGRTEAFF.

CDR3 residues: CASRREDSTGYGYTF. The CDR3 nucleotides are TGTGCCAGTAGACGGGAGGACAGTACAGGATATGGCTACACCTTC. The chain couples TRBV19 to TRBJ1-2; perhaps TRBD1 as D (6 bases). Germline V lookup: CDR1 LNHDA, CDR2 SQIVND (reference sequence). The CDR3 consists of 15 residues. Trimming shortened V by 6 bases and J by 5 bases, and 19 bases separated the two germline ends.

This chain uses TRBV5-1 with TRBJ1-1, with D unclear. V was trimmed by 3 bases and J by 3 bases, leaving 12 bases between them. The CDR3 has 14 residues. Per germline, CDR1 SGHRS and CDR2 YFSETQ. The CDR3 DNA reads as TGCGCCAGCAGCTCGACTAACACGGACACTGAAGCTTTCTTT. This sequence encodes CASSSTNTDTEAFF.

In its sample, this clone was seen once. This rearrangement joins TRBV7-9 to TRBJ2-2, with D possibly matching TRBD2 (5 bases). CDR3 size: 13 residues. The V and J ends lost 5 bases and 4 bases respectively, with 8 bases between them. Germline CDR1 and CDR2: SEHNR and FQNEAQ (reference sequence). CDR3: CASSTEGTGELFF. DNA for the CDR3: TGTGCCAGCAGCACCGAGGGCACCGGGGAGCTGTTTTTT.

The CDR3 sequence: CASSLAHSGNEQFF. The CDR3 DNA reads TGCGCCAGCAGCTTGGCCCACTCCGGGAATGAGCAGTTCTTC. The chain recombines TRBV5-1 with TRBJ2-1, with D uncertain. The CDR3 length is 14 residues. The V gene's germline CDR1 is SGHRS and CDR2 YFSETQ. V was trimmed by 0 bases and J by 7 bases, leaving 11 bases between them.

The chain carries TRBV11-2 and TRBJ1-1; D may be TRBD1 (5 bases). The germline V gene encodes CDR1 SGHAT and CDR2 FQNNGV. V was cut by 4 bases and J by 7 bases, with 10 bases left in between. The CDR3 length is 12 residues. The CDR3, as DNA: TGTGCCAGCAGCTACTCGGGGGTTGAAGCTTTCTTT. Translation: CASSYSGVEAFF.

V usage is TRBV28 and J usage is TRBJ1-2; the D gene is possibly TRBD1 (5 bases). CDR1 is MDHEN and CDR2 is SYDVKM in the germline V gene. This CDR3 is built from 14 residues. The V end lost 3 bases, the J end lost 3 bases, and 11 bases lay between the germline ends. The CDR3 here is CASSLAGVDYGYTF. The CDR3 bases are TGTGCCAGCAGTTTGGCGGGGGTAGACTATGGCTACACCTTC.

The chain uses TRBV18 and TRBJ1-1; 8 nucleotides agree with TRBD1. The CDR3 is 18 amino acids. V gave up 0 bases and J gave up 0 bases; unmatched junction bases: 9. Germline CDR1 and CDR2: KGHSH and LQKENI. The chain's CDR3 is CASSPPGITGGLNTEAFF. CDR3 in DNA: TGTGCCAGCTCACCACCGGGAATAACAGGGGGGCTGAACACTGAAGCTTTCTTT.

CDR3 bases: TGTGCCTGGAGCCGGGGGAATCAAGAGACCCAGTACTTC. Translation: CAWSRGNQETQYF. This chain uses TRBV30 with TRBJ2-5; maybe TRBD2 (6 bases). Trimming cost V 3 bases and J 2 bases, with 10 bases left between them. Germline assignment: CDR1 GTSNPN and CDR2 SVGIG (reference sequence). The CDR3 sequence is 13 residues long.

This clone was picked up one time. The rearrangement uses TRBV7-9 and TRBJ1-1; D not resolved. V was cut by 0 bases and J by 9 bases, with 11 bases left in between. The length of the CDR3 is 13 residues. Germline V gene sequence: CDR1 SEHNR, CDR2 FQNEAQ (reference sequence). The CDR3 coding sequence is TGTGCCAGCAGCTTAGCCCTCGGGAGCCAAGCTTTCTTT. It encodes CASSLALGSQAFF.

The chain carries TRBV6-1 and TRBJ1-1, with 9 nucleotides matching TRBD1. The CDR3 totals 17 residues. The V segment lost 2 bases and the J segment 5 bases; nucleotides outside the gene matches: 12. The germline V gene has CDR1 MNHNS and CDR2 SASEGT. CDR3 sequence (DNA): TGTGCCAGCAGTGAATCCCCCAGGGACAGGGCTAGAACTGAAGCTTTCTTT. Translated, it gives CASSESPRDRARTEAFF.

The rearrangement uses TRBV7-9 and TRBJ2-7, with TRBD2 matching over 9 bases. The CDR3 runs 15 residues. With V trimmed by 5 bases and J by 4 bases, 9 bases remained unmatched. Looked up from germline, CDR1 is SEHNR and CDR2 is FQNEAQ (reference sequence). The DNA of the CDR3 is TGTGCCAGCAGCCCTTGGACTAGCGAGGTGTACGAGCAGTACTTC. Amino acids: CASSPWTSEVYEQYF.

V is TRBV5-1 and J is TRBJ2-4; possibly TRBD1 for D (5 bases). The CDR3 is 16 amino acids. V lost 0 bases and J 2 bases, leaving 12 bases between the germline ends. The germline V gene has CDR1 SGHRS and CDR2 YFSETQ. The DNA of the CDR3 is TGCGCCAGCAGCTTGGAGGGCAGGGCGTCCAAAAACATTCAGTACTTC. Encoded protein: CASSLEGRASKNIQYF.

This chain joins TRBV27 and TRBJ2-7; TRBD2 matches 8 bases. V shed 2 bases, J shed 4 bases, and the junction held 4 bases outside the gene matches. The CDR3 consists of 14 residues. Germline loops: CDR1 MNHEY, CDR2 SMNVEV (reference sequence). CDR3 protein: CASSLSGRMYEQYF. In nucleotides, the CDR3 is TGTGCCAGCAGTTTAAGCGGGAGAATGTACGAGCAGTACTTC.

The chain joins TRBV5-1 to TRBJ2-3, with D perhaps matching TRBD1 (5 bases). There are 14 residues in the CDR3. V dropped 3 bases and J dropped 4 bases, with 12 bases sitting between them. Per germline, CDR1 SGHRS and CDR2 YFSETQ. This CDR3 reads CASSSQGTADTQYF. The DNA of the CDR3 is TGCGCCAGCAGCTCCCAGGGAACTGCAGATACGCAGTATTTT.

This clone appeared once. The genes are TRBV13 and TRBJ1-1, with 9 bases that match TRBD1. V lost 4 bases to trimming and J lost 4 bases; unmatched junction nucleotides: 7. Per the germline V gene, CDR1 is PRHDT and CDR2 is FYEKMQ (reference sequence). The length of the CDR3 is 15 residues. This CDR3 reads CASSSPGTGSTEAFF. CDR3 in DNA: TGTGCCAGCAGCTCTCCAGGGACAGGGAGCACTGAAGCTTTCTTT.

This chain connects TRBV29-1 to TRBJ2-1, with 11 bases fitting TRBD1. V lost 6 bases and J lost 9; bases outside the gene matches: 10. CDR3 length: 14 amino acids. CDR1 and CDR2 (germline): SQVTM, ANQGSEA. The chain's CDR3 is CSVDPGQGVPEQFF. CDR3 nucleotide sequence: TGCAGCGTCGACCCGGGACAGGGGGTACCTGAGCAGTTCTTC.

This chain links TRBV7-9 with TRBJ1-2; the match to TRBD1 covers 7 bases. Germline CDR1 and CDR2: SEHNR and FQNEAQ (reference sequence). The CDR3 is made up of 15 amino acids. Germline trimming cut 8 bases from V and 7 bases from J; bases unmatched to any gene: 16. CDR3 nucleotide sequence: TGTGCCAGCCGCGACCCCCGGCAGGGGGACGGTGGCTACACCTTC. It yields the protein CASRDPRQGDGGYTF.

V usage is TRBV5-6 and J usage is TRBJ1-1, with a weak D call TRBD1 (5 bases). This CDR3 is 13 amino acids long. Per germline, CDR1 SGHDT and CDR2 YYEEEE. V dropped 2 bases and J dropped 10 bases, with 15 bases sitting between them. CDR3 loop: CASSLGSSGGAFF. The DNA for the CDR3 is TGTGCCAGCAGCTTAGGCTCGTCCGGGGGAGCTTTCTTT.

The chain joins TRBV27 to TRBJ1-5, with no clear D. With 5 bases removed from V and 0 bases from J, the gap between germline ends came to 8 bases. Looked up from germline, CDR1 is MNHEY and CDR2 is SMNVEV (reference sequence). The CDR3 is 14 amino acids. CDR3 amino acids: CASSRTVSNQPQHF. CDR3 DNA: TGTGCCAGCAGTCGTACTGTTAGCAATCAGCCCCAGCATTTT.

The DNA for the CDR3 is TGTGCCACCAGCAGCTATCCTAGATCCGATACGCAGTATTTT. Its protein is CATSSYPRSDTQYF. The chain is built from TRBV15 and TRBJ2-3; no clear D gene. Looked up from germline, CDR1 is LNHNV and CDR2 is YYDKDF (reference sequence). V lost 3 bases and J lost 6, with 13 bases in between. This CDR3 has 14 amino acids.

The V gene is TRBV11-2, the J gene TRBJ1-6, with 12 bases aligning to TRBD1. The CDR3 loop spans 16 amino acids. Trimming removed 6 bases from V and 10 bases from J; junction bases left unmatched: 10. Germline V gene sequence: CDR1 SGHAT, CDR2 FQNNGV. CDR3 nucleotides: TGTGCCAGCAGGTCCCGGGACAGGGGGCAGATCTCACCCCTCCACTTT. Protein product: CASRSRDRGQISPLHF.